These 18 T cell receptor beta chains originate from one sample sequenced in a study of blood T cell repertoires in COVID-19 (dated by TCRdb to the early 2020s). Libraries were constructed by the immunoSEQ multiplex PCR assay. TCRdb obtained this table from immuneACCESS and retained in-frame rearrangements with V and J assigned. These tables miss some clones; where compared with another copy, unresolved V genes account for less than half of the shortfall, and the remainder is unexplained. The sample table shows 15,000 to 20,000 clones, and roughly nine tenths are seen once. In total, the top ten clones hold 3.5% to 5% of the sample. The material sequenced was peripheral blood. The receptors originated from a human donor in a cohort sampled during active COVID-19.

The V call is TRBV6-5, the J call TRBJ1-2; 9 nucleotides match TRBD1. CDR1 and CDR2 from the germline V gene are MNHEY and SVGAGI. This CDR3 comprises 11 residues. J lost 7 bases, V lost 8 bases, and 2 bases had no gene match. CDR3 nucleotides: TGTGCCAGCGGGACAGGGTTTGGCTACACCTTC. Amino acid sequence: CASGTGFGYTF.

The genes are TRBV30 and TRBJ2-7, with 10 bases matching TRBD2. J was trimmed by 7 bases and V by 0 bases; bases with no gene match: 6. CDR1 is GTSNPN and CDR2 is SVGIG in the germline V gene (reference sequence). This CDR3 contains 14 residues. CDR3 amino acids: CAWSVALAGVEQYF. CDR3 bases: TGTGCCTGGAGTGTAGCCCTAGCGGGGGTTGAGCAGTACTTC. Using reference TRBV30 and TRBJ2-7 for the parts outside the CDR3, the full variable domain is SQTIHQWPATLVQPVGSPLSLECTVEGTSNPNLYWYRQAAGRGLQLLFYSVGIGQISSEVPQNLSASRPQDRQFILSSKKLLLSDSGFYLCAWSVALAGVEQYFGPGTRLTVT.

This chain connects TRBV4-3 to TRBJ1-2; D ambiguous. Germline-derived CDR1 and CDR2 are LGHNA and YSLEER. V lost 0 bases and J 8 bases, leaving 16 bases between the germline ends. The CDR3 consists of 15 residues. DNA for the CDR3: TGCGCCAGCAGCCAAGAGACCGGGGTCCGCTTAGGCTACACCTTC. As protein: CASSQETGVRLGYTF.

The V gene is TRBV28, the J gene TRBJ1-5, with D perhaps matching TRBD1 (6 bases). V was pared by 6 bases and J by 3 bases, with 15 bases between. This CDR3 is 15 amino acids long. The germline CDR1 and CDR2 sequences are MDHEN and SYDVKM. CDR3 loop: CASRRGGATNQPQHF. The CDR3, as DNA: TGTGCCAGCAGAAGGGGGGGCGCGACCAATCAGCCCCAGCATTTT. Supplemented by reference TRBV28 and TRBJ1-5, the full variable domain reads DVKVTQSSRYLVKRTGEKVFLECVQDMDHENMFWYRQDPGLGLRLIYFSYDVKMKEKGDIPEGYSVSREKKERFSLILESASTNQTSMYLCASRRGGATNQPQHFGDGTRLSIL.

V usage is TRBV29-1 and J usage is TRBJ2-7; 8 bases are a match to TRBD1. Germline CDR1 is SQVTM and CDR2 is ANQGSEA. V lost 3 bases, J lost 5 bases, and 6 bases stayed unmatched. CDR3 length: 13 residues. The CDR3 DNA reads TGCAGCGTTGATTCCAGGGGGCATAACGAGCAGTACTTC. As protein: CSVDSRGHNEQYF.

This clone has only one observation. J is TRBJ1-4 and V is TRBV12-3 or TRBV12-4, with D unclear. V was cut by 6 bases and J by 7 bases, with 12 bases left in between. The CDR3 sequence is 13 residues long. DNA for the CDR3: TGTGCCAGCAGCCAACTCCGGGGTGAAAAACTGTTTTTT. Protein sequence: CASSQLRGEKLFF.

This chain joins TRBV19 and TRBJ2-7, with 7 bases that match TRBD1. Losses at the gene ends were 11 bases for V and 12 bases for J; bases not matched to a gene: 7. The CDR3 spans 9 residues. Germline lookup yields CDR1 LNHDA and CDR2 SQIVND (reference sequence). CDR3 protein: CAVNRGPYV. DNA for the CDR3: TGTGCCGTAAACAGGGGCCCGTACGTC.

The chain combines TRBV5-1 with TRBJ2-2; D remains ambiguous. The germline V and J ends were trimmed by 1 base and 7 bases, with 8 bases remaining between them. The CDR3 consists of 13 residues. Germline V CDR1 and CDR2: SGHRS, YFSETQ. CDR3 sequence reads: CASSLSVGGELFF. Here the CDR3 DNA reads TGCGCCAGCAGCTTGTCGGTCGGCGGGGAGCTGTTTTTT.

The CDR3 here is CSASKTSGAFSYEQYF. The CDR3 DNA is TGCAGTGCTAGTAAGACTAGCGGGGCGTTCTCCTACGAGCAGTACTTC. V usage is TRBV20-1 and J usage is TRBJ2-7; 11 positions agree with TRBD2. This CDR3 comprises 16 residues. CDR1 is DFQATT and CDR2 is SNEGSKA in the germline V gene (reference sequence). Unmatched junction bases numbered 7, after V lost 3 bases and J lost 0 bases.

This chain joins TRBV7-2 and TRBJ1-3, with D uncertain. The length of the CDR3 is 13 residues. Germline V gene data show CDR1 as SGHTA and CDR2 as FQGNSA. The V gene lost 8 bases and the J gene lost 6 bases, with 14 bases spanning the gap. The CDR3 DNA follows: TGTGCCAGCGGGCCTCGGAACGCAAACACCATATATTTT. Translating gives CASGPRNANTIYF.

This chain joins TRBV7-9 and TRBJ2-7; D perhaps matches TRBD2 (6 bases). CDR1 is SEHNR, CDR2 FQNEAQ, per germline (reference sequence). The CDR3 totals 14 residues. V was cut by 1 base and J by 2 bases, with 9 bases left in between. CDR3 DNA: TGTGCCAGCAGCTTAGTAGGGGAGGCCTACGAGCAGTACTTC. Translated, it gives CASSLVGEAYEQYF.

CDR3 loop: CASSLGLADTDTQYF. CDR3 in DNA: TGCGCCAGCAGCCTCGGGCTAGCGGATACGGATACGCAGTATTTT. The chain is built from TRBV5-1 and TRBJ2-3, with 7 bases identical to TRBD2. V lost 4 bases, J lost 6 bases, and 11 bases stayed unmatched. Germline-derived CDR1 and CDR2 are SGHRS and YFSETQ. The CDR3 sequence is 15 residues long.

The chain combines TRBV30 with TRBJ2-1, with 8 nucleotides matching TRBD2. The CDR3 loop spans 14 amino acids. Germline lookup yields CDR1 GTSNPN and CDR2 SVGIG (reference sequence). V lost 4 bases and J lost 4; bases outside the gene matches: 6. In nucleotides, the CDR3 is TGTGCCTGGATCCCTAGCGGGCTTTACAATGAGCAGTTCTTC. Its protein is CAWIPSGLYNEQFF.

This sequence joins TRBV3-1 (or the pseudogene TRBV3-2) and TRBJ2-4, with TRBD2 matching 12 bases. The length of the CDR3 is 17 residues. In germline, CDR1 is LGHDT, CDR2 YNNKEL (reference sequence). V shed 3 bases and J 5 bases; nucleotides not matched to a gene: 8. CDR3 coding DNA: TGTGCCAGCAGCCAGGCTTCTAGCGGGAGGGGCGAAAACATTCAGTACTTC. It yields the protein CASSQASSGRGENIQYF.

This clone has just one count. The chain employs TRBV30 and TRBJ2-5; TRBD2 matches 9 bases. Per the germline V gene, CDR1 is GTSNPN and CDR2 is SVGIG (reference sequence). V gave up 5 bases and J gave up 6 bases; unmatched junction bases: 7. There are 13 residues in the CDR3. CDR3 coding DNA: TGTGCCTGGGTGGGTAGCGGGAGAAAGACCCAGTACTTC. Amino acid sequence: CAWVGSGRKTQYF.

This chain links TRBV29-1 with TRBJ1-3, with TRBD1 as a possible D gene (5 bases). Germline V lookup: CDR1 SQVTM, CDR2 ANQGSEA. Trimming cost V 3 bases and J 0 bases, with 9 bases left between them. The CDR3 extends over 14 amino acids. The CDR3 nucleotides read TGCAGCGTTGAGAGACAGAACTCTGGAAACACCATATATTTT. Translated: CSVERQNSGNTIYF. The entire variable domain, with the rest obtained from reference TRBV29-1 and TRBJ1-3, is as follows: SAVISQKPSRDICQRGTSLTIQCQVDSQVTMMFWYRQQPGQSLTLIATANQGSEATYESGFVIDKFPISRPNLTFSTLTVSNMSPEDSSIYLCSVERQNSGNTIYFGEGSWLTVV.

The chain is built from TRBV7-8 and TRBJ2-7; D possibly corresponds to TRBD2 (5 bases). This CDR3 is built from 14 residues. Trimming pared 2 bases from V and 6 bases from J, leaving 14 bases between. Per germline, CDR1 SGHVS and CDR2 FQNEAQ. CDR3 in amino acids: CASSLLDRESEQYF. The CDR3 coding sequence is TGTGCCAGCAGCTTACTAGACCGGGAAAGCGAGCAGTACTTC.

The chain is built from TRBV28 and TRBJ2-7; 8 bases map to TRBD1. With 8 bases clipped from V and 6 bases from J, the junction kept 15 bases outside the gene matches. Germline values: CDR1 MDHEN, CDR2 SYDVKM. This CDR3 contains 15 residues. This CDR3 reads CASVRSQGAKGEQYF. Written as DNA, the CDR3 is TGTGCCAGCGTACGATCCCAGGGGGCAAAAGGCGAGCAGTACTTC.